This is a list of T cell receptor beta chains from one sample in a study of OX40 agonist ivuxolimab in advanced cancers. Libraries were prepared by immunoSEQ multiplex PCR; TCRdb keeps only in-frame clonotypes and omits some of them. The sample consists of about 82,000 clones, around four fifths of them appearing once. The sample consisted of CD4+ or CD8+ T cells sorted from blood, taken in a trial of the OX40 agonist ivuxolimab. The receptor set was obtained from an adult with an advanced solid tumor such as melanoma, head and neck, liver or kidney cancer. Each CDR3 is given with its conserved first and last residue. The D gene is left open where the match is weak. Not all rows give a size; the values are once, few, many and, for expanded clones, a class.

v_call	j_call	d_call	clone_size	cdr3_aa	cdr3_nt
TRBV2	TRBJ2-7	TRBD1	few	CASSRDRTHEQYF	TGTGCCAGCAGTAGGGACAGGACCCACGAGCAGTACTTC
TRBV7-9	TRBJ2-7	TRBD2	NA	CASGLGGVYEQYF	TGTGCCAGCGGCCTTGGGGGGGTGTACGAGCAGTACTTC
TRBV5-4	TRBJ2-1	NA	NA	CASSGGGLLINEQFF	TGTGCCAGCAGCGGGGGGGGCTTACTAATCAATGAGCAGTTCTTC
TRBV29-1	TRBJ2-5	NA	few	CSVETWDGQETQYF	TGCAGCGTTGAGACTTGGGACGGACAAGAGACCCAGTACTTC
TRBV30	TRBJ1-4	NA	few	CAWRDRWRSGEKLFF	TGTGCCTGGAGGGACCGCTGGAGGTCTGGTGAAAAACTGTTTTTT
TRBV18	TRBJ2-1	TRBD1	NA	CASSRSDREGNEQFF	TGTGCCAGCTCACGATCGGACAGGGAAGGCAATGAGCAGTTCTTC
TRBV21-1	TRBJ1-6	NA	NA	CASSKRARSGILNNSPLHF	TGTGCCAGCAGCAAAAGGGCAAGAAGTGGTATCTTGAATAATTCACCCCTCCACTTT
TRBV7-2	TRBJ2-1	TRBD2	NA	CASSFRLAGGHSEQFF	TGTGCCAGCAGCTTCCGACTAGCGGGGGGACATAGTGAGCAGTTCTTC
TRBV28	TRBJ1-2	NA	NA	CASSLPHLRNYGYTF	TGTGCCAGCAGTTTACCTCATCTACGGAACTATGGCTACACCTTC
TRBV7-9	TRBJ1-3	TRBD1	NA	CASSQTGVGNTIYF	TGTGCCAGCAGCCAGACAGGGGTTGGAAACACCATATATTTT
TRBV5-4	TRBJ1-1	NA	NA	CASSLGVANTEAFF	TGTGCCAGCAGCTTGGGGGTCGCGAACACTGAAGCTTTCTTT
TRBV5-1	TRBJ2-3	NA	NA	CASSLGASGTDTQYF	TGCGCCAGCAGCTTGGGAGCTAGCGGCACAGATACGCAGTATTTT
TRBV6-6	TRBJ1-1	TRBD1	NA	CASSSQGITEAFF	TGTGCCAGCAGCTCACAGGGGATCACTGAAGCTTTCTTT
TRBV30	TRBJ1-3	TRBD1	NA	CAFGQGLGGNTIYF	TGTGCCTTTGGACAGGGTCTAGGTGGAAACACCATATATTTT
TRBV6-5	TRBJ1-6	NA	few	CASSSPDGAYNSPLHF	TGTGCCAGCAGTTCACCGGACGGAGCCTATAATTCACCCCTCCACTTT
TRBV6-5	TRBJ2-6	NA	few	CASSYSGSRANVLTF	TGTGCCAGCAGTTACTCCGGCTCACGGGCCAACGTCCTGACTTTC
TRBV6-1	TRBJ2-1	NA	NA	CASRRVDEQFF	TGTGCCAGCAGGAGGGTGGATGAGCAGTTCTTC
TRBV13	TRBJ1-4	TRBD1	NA	CASSSGTGREKLFF	TGTGCCAGCAGCTCGGGGACAGGGCGAGAAAAACTGTTTTTT
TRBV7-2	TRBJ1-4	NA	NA	CASSLDGGANEKLFF	TGTGCCAGCAGCTTAGACGGGGGTGCTAATGAAAAACTGTTTTTT
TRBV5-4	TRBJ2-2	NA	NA	CASSQGPNTGELFF	TGTGCCAGCAGCCAGGGCCCGAACACCGGGGAGCTGTTTTTT
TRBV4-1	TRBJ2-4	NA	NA	CASSRQVKNIQYF	TGCGCCAGCAGCCGACAGGTGAAAAACATTCAGTACTTC
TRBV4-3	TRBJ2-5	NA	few	CASSQATGGETQYF	TGCGCCAGCAGCCAAGCGACAGGAGGTGAGACCCAGTACTTC